The present TCR beta chain was sequenced within a study of T cell responses to AZD1222 COVID-19 vaccine (dated by TCRdb to about 2021). In terms of the full investigation: AZD1222 recipients given second doses at about 4 weeks or at about 12 weeks were pooled, since spike-specific TCR depth and breadth were not found to differ between the two schedules. A total of about 240 trial participants underwent TCR sequencing, of whom 200 to 220 received two doses of AZD1222 and about 26 received two doses of the MenACWY control vaccine. Trial participants were enrolled into age subgroups of 18-55, 56-69 and 70-plus years, which contained about 150, 28 and 57 TCR-sequenced participants, respectively. Here is what the overall study found, with its caveats: The whole spike protein was spanned by vaccine-associated CD4 TCRs, and dominant responses were seen in regions 160-218 and 743-854. Because no day 14 peak-response samples were available, the repertoires could be characterized only after the peak T cell response. After two AZD1222 doses, spike-specific TCR breadth and depth were significantly higher than at day 0 and than in MenACWY recipients. The 56-69-year group was small, and its depth increase did not reach significance, likely because of low power. Reportedly, almost half of the unique spike-specific TCRs recognized epitopes lying outside the regions that are mutated in the B.1.351 and B.1.1.7 variants. Conclusions about previously exposed vaccinees are limited, since just a handful of AZD1222 recipients were seropositive for SARS-CoV-2 at baseline. Participants were mostly white British, with more females than males. The authors suggested clonal diversity may have been underestimated.

The meaning of the sample's time point label: baseline before first vaccination. Vaccinee samples were obtained from the UK trials COV001 and COV002, which included a single-blind randomized controlled phase 2/3 trial of AZD1222 (ChAdOx1 nCoV-19) in healthy adults. Trial participant PBMC samples were collected at day 0 and day 28 after the second dose for TCRbeta chain sequencing. On this clone: Its antigen specificity is not known. No per-base quality is available; no much larger clone lies one base away.

CDR1 and CDR2 were assigned from the germline V gene as SNHLY and FYNNEI. At the junction V is shortened by 8 bases and J by 0 bases, with 20 bases in between. The CDR3 measures 16 amino acids from cysteine to phenylalanine. Only the CDR3 region is kept as DNA, spanning 48 bases read in frame from base 1. The CDR3 regions of human TCRbeta chains were analyzed by immunosequencing. In the paper's pipeline: TCRs in the repertoires were matched against a reference library of SARS-CoV-2-specific TCRs that had been generated with the MIRA antigen-specificity platform. Breadth meant the fraction of unique TCRs that were SARS-CoV-2-associated, whereas depth meant the fraction of total T cells that were SARS-CoV-2-associated. Using the MIRA data, each spike-specific TCR was assigned both to the spike region to which the TCR was reactive and to a CD4 or CD8 class. Log10-transformed breadth and depth values were compared by one-way ANOVA with Sidak's multiple comparisons tests. The table was pulled from immuneACCESS by TCRdb, which kept in-frame rearrangements only. Such tables lose some clones; where checked, under half of the loss comes from unresolved V genes, and the rest has no known cause. The V and J calls and the clone size are those of that table, but D and trimming were determined from the DNA. The table for this sample lists roughly 70,000 clones; around 82% of them were counted only once. The ten largest clones add up to under 7% of the sample.

Rearrangement joined TRBV2 to TRBJ2-7; TRBD1 could be the D gene, as 6 bases match. The material was peripheral blood, obtained on day 0 of AZD1222 vaccination. The TCR originated in an adult in good health. CDR3 loop: CASSGQRTSVSYEQYF. The base sequence is TGTGCCAGCTCAGGACAGCGCACCTCCGTCTCCTACGAGCAGTACTTC.